This T cell receptor (beta chain) emerged from a study of T-cell memory formation after mild COVID-19 (dated by TCRdb to the early 2020s). About the study as a whole: TCR sequence clusters from the two donors were found to be largely donor specific. In two donors, T-cell clones that expanded and contracted after mild COVID-19 were followed by sequencing TCRalpha and TCRbeta repertoires longitudinally. Two young, previously healthy adult volunteers, one female and one male, were included in the cohort.

Sequencer: Illumina NovaSeq 6000. cDNA libraries for TCRalpha and TCRbeta were prepared by 5'RACE using constant-segment primers, with sample barcodes and unique molecular identifiers added. Trizol reagent was used to extract RNA from every sample. Libraries were amplified in two PCR steps, with a second sample barcode and Illumina TruSeq adapters added in the second step. Sequencing of libraries was performed on an Illumina NovaSeq with 2 x 150 bp paired-end reads. Turning to the authors' computational methods: With migec v1.2.7, reads were demultiplexed and then collapsed into UMI-guided consensus sequences. Using mixcr v2.1.11, UMI consensuses were aligned to TRA and TRB V and J templates and then assembled into clonotypes. A clonotype was counted as expanded or contracted only when both edgeR and NoisET called the clonotype significant, with the noise models trained on biological replicates. For edgeR calls, the thresholds were a false discovery rate-adjusted p below 0.01 and a log2 fold-change of 1. PCA with hierarchical clustering of max-normalized trajectories of the 1000 most abundant clonotypes was used as exploratory dynamics analysis. Separately sequenced CD4+ and CD8+ repertoires were used to assign a CD4 or CD8 phenotype to each responding clone. The public reads were run again by TCRdb, first through fastp at Q25 and then through MiXCR, and only productive beta chains were kept. Rows with one shared CDR3 protein collapse into an entry with the most common genes and DNA. These V and J calls rely on TCRdb rather than the paper's analysis. Here the sample has about 250,000 distinct CDR3 sequences; less than 20% occur a single time. The biggest ten clones account for 2% to 2.5% of the sample.

The CDR3 starts with the cysteine, ends with the phenylalanine, and has 17 residues. Only the CDR3 DNA is retained, 51 bases long and in frame from the first base. Between the V and J ends, shortened by 0 bases and 5 bases respectively, the junction contains 19 bases. Looking up the germline V gene yields CDR1 ENHRY and CDR2 SYGVKD. Ficoll-Paque density gradient centrifugation was used to isolate PBMCs. To note about this clonotype: Its antigen remains undetermined. Per-nucleotide qualities are absent, and no much larger clonotype sits a single base away.

General conclusions and limits of the study: Clones contracting from day 15 to 85 had balanced CD4/CD8 phenotypes, while a second wave expanding from day 15 to 37 was biased towards CD4+. Contracting CD4+ clones turned up mainly in the CM and EM memory subsets, whereas EMRA was where CD8+ clones were enriched. Only two mild cases were covered in the study, and larger cohorts including severe cases with pre-infection samples were considered necessary. The second-wave clones that peaked on day 37 were not confirmed to be SARS-CoV-2 specific. Some responding clones were found in pre-infection memory, which suggests that pre-existing cross-reactive memory T cells took part in the SARS-CoV-2 response.

The V and J segments used are TRBV10-3 and TRBJ1-1; a tentative D match to TRBD1 spans 6 bases. Sequencing was performed on PBMCs or a T cell subset sorted from them (not recorded which). This TCR derives from an adult woman who had mild COVID-19 (a few samples of this study predate the infection). The sample titles of this study are shuffled in the database, so cell type and time point are left out; the donor was told from shared clones. The DNA is TGTGCCATCAGTGAGTCTCTTAGGGGGGCCCTAGATACTGAAGCTTTCTTT. Its protein is CAISESLRGALDTEAFF.